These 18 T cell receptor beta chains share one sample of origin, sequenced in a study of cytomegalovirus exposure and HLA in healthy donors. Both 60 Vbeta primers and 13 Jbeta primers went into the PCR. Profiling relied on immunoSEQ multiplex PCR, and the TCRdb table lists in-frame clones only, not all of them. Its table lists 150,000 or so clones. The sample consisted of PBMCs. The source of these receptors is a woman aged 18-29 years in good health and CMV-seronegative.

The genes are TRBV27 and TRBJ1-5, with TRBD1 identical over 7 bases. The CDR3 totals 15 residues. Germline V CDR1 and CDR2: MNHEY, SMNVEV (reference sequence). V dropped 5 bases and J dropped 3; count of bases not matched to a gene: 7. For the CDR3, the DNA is TGTGCCAGCAGTCCCCTGGGACAGTTCAATCAGCCCCAGCATTTT. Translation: CASSPLGQFNQPQHF.

The CDR3 DNA follows: TGTGCCAGCAGCGCAACCGGGACTCAGATCTACAATGAGCAGTTCTTC. Translation: CASSATGTQIYNEQFF. V is TRBV9 and J is TRBJ2-1; D is perhaps TRBD2 (6 bases). Deletions cut 3 bases from V and 3 bases from J, with 16 bases between. Germline CDR1 and CDR2: SGDLS and YYNGEE. This CDR3 region has 16 residues. The full variable domain, completed using reference TRBV9 and TRBJ2-1, is DSGVTQTPKHLITATGQRVTLRCSPRSGDLSVYWYQQSLDQGLQFLIQYYNGEERAKGNILERFSAQQFPDLHSELNLSSLELGDSALYFCASSATGTQIYNEQFFGPGTRLTVL.

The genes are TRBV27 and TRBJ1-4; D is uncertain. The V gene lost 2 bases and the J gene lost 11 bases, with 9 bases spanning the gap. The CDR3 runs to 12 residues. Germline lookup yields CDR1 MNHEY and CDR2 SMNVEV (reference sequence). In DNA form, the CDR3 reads TGTGCCAGCAGTTTACTTGGAGGGAAACTGTTTTTT. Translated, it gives CASSLLGGKLFF.

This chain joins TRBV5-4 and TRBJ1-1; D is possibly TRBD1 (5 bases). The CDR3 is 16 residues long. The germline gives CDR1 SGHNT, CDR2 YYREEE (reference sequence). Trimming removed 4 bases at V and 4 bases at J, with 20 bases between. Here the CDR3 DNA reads TGTGCCAGCAGCCCGCCCCCAGGCGGGGCGGGCACTGAAGCTTTCTTT. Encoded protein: CASSPPPGGAGTEAFF.

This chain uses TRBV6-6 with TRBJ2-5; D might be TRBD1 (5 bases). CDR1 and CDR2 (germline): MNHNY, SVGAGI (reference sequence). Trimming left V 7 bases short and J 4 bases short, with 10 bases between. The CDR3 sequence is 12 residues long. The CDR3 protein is CASTGIGETQYF. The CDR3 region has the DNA TGTGCCAGCACAGGGATTGGAGAGACCCAGTACTTC.

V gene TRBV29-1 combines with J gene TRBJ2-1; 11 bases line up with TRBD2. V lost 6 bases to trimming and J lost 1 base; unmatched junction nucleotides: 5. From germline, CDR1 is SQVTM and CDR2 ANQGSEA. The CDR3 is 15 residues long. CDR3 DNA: TGCAGCGTGAGACTAGCGGGGAATTCCTACAATGAGCAGTTCTTC. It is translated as CSVRLAGNSYNEQFF.

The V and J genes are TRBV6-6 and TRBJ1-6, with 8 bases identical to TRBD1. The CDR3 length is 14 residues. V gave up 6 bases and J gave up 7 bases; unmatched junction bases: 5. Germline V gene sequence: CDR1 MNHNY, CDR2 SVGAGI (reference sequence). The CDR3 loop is CASSTTGDNSPLHF. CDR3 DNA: TGTGCCAGCAGCACGACAGGGGACAATTCACCCCTCCACTTT.

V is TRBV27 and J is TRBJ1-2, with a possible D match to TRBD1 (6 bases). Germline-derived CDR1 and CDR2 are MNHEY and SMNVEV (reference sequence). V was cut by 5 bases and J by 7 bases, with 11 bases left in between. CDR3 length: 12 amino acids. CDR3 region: CASSDTGFGYTF. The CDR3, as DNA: TGTGCCAGCAGTGATACAGGGTTTGGCTACACCTTC.

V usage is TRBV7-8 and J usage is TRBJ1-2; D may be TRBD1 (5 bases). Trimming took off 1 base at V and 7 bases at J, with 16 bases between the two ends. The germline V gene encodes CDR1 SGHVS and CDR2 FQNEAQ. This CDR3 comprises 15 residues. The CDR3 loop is CASSLVFGQGFGYTF. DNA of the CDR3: TGTGCCAGCAGCTTAGTGTTCGGCCAGGGATTTGGCTACACCTTC.

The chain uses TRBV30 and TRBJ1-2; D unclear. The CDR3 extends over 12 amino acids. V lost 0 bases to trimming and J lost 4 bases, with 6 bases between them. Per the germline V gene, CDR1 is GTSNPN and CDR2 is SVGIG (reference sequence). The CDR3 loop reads CAWSVLLYGYTF. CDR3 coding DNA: TGTGCCTGGAGTGTACTCCTCTATGGCTACACCTTC.

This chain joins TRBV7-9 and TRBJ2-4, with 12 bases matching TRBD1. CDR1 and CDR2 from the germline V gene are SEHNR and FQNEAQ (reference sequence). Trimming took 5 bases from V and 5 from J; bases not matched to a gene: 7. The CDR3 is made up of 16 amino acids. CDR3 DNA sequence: TGTGCCAGCAGCACGGGGACAGGGGGCAGCCAAAACATTCAGTACTTC. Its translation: CASSTGTGGSQNIQYF.

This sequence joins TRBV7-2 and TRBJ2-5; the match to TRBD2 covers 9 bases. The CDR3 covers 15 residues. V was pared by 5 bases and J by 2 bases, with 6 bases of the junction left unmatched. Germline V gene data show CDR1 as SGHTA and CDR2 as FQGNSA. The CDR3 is CASSPTSGAQETQYF. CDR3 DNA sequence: TGTGCCAGCAGCCCGACTAGCGGAGCTCAAGAGACCCAGTACTTC. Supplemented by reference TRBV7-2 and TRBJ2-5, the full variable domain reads GAGVSQSPSNKVTEKGKDVELRCDPISGHTALYWYRQSLGQGLEFLIYFQGNSAPDKSGLPSDRFSAERTGGSVSTLTIQRTQQEDSAVYLCASSPTSGAQETQYFGPGTRLLVL.

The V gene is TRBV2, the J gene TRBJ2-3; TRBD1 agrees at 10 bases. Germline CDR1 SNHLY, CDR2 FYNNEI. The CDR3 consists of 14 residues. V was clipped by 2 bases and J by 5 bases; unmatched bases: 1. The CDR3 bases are TGTGCCAGCAGTGAATGGACAGGGGGAGATACGCAGTATTTT. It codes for CASSEWTGGDTQYF.

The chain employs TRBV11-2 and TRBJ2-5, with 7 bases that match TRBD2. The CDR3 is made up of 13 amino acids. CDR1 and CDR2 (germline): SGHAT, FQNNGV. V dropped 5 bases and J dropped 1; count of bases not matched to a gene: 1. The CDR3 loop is CASSASGQETQYF. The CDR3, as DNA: TGTGCCAGCAGCGCTAGCGGCCAAGAGACCCAGTACTTC.

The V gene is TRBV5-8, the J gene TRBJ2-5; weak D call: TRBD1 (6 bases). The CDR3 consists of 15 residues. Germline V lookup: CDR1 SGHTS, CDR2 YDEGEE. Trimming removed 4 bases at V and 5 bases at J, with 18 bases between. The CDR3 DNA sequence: TGTGCCAGCAGCGAAACAGGGATAGGAAGGGAGACCCAGTACTTC. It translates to CASSETGIGRETQYF.

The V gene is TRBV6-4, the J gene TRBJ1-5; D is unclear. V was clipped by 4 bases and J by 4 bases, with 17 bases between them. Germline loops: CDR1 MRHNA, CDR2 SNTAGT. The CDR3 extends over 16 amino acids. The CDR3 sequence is CASSASRARGNQPQHF. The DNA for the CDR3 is TGTGCCAGCAGTGCCTCGAGGGCGAGAGGGAATCAGCCCCAGCATTTT.

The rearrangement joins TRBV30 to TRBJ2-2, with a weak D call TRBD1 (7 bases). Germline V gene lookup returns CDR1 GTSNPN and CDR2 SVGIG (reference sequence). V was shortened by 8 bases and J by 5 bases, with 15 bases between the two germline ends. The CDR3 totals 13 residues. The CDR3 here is CATDSGGTGELFF. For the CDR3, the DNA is TGTGCCACGGATTCAGGGGGGACCGGGGAGCTGTTTTTT.

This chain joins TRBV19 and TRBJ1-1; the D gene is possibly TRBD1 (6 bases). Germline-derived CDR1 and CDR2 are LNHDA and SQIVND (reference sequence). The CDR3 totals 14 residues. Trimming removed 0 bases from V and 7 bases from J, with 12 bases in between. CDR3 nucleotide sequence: TGTGCCAGTAGTATAGACCCAGGGGCCTATGAAGCTTTCTTT. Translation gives CASSIDPGAYEAFF.